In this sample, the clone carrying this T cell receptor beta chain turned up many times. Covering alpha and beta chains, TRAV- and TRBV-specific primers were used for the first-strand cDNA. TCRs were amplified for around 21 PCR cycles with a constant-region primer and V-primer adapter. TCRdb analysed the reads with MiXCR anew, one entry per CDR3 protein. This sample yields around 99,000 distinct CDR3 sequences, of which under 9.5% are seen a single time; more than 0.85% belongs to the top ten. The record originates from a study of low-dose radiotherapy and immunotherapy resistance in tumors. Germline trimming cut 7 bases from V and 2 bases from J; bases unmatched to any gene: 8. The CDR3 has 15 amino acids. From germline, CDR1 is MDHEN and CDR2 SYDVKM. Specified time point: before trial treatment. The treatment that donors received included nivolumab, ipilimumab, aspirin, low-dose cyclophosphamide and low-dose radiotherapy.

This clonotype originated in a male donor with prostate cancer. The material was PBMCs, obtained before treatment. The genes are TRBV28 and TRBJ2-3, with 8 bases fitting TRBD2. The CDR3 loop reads CASNGAGGLTDTQYF. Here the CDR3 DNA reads TGTGCCAGCAATGGGGCGGGGGGCCTCACAGATACGCAGTATTTT.